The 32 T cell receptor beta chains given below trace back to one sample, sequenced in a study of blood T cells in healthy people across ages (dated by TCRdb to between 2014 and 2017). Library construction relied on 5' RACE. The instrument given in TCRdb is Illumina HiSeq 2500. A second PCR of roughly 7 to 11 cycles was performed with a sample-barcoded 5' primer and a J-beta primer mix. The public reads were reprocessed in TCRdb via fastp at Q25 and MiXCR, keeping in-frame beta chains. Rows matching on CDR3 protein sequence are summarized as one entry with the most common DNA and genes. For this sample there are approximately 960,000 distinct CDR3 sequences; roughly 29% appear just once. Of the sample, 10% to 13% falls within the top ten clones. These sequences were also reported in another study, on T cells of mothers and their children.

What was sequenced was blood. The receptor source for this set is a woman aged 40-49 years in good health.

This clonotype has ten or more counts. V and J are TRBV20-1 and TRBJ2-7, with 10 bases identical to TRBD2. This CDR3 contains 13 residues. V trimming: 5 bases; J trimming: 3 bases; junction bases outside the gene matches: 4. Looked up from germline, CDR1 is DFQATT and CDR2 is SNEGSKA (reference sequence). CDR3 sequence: CSAAPSGGYEQYF. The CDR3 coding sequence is TGCAGTGCTGCCCCTAGCGGGGGCTACGAGCAGTACTTC.

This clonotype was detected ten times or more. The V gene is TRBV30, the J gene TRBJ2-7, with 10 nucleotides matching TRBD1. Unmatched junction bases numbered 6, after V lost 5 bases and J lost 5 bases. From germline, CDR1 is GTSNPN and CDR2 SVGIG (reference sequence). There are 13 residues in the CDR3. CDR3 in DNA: TGTGCCTGGCGGACAGGGGGTTTCGACGAGCAGTACTTC. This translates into CAWRTGGFDEQYF.

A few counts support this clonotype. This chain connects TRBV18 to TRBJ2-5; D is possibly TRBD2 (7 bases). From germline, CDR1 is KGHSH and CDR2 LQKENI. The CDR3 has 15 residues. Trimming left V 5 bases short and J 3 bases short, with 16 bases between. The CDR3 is CASSMEGGPEETQYF. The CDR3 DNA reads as TGTGCCAGCTCAATGGAGGGGGGGCCAGAAGAGACCCAGTACTTC.

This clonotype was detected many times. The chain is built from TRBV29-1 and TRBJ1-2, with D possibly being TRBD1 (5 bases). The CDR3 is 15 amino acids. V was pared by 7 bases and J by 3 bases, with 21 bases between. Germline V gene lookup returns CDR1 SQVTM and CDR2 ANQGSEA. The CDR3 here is CSAPFVTAGDYGYTF. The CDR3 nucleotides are TGCAGCGCCCCCTTCGTGACAGCTGGGGACTATGGCTACACCTTC.

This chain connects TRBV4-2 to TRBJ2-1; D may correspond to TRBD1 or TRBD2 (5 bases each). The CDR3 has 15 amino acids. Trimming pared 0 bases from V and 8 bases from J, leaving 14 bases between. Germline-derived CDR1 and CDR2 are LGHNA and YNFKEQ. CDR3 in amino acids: CASSQDSSRGDEQFF. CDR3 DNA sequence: TGTGCCAGCAGCCAAGACTCTAGTCGAGGGGATGAGCAGTTCTTC.

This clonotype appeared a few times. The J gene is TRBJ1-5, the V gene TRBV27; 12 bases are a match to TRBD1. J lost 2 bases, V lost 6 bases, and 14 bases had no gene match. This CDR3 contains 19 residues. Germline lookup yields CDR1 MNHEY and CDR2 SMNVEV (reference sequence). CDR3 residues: CASSLSGGTGGLGNQPQHF. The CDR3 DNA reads TGTGCCAGCAGCCTAAGCGGGGGGACAGGGGGCTTGGGCAATCAGCCCCAGCATTTT.

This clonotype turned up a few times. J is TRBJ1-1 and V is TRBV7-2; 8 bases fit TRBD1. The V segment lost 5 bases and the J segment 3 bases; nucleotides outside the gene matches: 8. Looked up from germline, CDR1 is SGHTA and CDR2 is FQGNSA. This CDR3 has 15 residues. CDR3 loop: CASSHQLGQDTEAFF. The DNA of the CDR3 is TGTGCCAGCAGCCACCAGCTGGGACAGGACACTGAAGCTTTCTTT.

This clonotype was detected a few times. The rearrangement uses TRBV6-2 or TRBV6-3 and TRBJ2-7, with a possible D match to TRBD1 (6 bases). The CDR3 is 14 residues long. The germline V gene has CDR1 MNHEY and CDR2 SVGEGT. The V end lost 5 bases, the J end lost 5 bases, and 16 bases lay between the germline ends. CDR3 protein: CASSRGQPPDEQYF. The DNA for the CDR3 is TGTGCCAGCAGTCGAGGACAGCCTCCCGACGAGCAGTACTTC.

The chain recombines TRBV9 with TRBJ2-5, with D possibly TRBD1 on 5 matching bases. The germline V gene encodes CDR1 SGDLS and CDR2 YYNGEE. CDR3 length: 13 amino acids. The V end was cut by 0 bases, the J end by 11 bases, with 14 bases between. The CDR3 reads CASSVAQGRAQYF. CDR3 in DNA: TGTGCCAGCAGCGTAGCCCAGGGAAGGGCGCAGTACTTC.

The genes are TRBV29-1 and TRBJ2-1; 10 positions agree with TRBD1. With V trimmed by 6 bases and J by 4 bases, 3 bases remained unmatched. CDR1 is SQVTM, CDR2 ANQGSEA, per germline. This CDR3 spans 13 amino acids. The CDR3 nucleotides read TGCAGCGTGGGGGACAGGGGTTACAATGAGCAGTTCTTC. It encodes CSVGDRGYNEQFF.

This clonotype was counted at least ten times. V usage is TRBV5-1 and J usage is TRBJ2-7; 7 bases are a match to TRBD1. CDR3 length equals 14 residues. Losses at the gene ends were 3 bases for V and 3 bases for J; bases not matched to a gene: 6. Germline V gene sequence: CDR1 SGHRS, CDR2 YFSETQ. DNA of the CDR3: TGCGCCAGCAGCTCAACCGGGACAGTCTACGAGCAGTACTTC. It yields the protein CASSSTGTVYEQYF. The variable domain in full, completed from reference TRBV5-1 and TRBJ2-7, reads KAGVTQTPRYLIKTRGQQVTLSCSPISGHRSVSWYQQTPGQGLQFLFEYFSETQRNKGNFPGRFSGRQFSNSRSEMNVSTLELGDSALYLCASSSTGTVYEQYFGPGTRLTVT.

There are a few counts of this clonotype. CDR3 DNA sequence: TGTGCCAGCAGTCTCCGGGACAGGAGAAAACCCCAGCATTTT. Translated: CASSLRDRRKPQHF. The chain uses TRBV28 and TRBJ1-5; 8 bases match TRBD1. The CDR3 spans 14 residues. From germline, CDR1 is MDHEN and CDR2 SYDVKM. V dropped 5 bases and J dropped 10; count of bases not matched to a gene: 10.

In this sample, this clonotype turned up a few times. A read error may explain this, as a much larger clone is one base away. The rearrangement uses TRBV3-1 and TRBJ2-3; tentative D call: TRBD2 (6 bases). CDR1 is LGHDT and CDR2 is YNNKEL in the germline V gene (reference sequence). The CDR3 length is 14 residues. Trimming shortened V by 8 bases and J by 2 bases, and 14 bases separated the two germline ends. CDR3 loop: CASGRGSPTDTQYF. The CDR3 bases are TGTGCCAGCGGGCGGGGTAGCCCCACAGATACGCAGTATTTT.

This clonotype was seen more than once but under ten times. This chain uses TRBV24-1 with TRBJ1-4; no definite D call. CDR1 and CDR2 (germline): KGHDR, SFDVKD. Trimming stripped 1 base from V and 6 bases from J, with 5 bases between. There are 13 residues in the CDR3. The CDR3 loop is CATSDFRDEKLFF. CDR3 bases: TGTGCCACCAGTGATTTCCGAGATGAAAAACTGTTTTTT.

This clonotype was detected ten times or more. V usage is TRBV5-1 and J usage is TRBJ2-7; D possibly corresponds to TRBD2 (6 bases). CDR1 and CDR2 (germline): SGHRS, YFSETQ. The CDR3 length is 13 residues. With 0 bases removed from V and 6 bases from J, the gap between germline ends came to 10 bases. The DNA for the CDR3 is TGCGCCAGCAGCTTGGAGATGGGGGGCGAGCAGTACTTC. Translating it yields CASSLEMGGEQYF.

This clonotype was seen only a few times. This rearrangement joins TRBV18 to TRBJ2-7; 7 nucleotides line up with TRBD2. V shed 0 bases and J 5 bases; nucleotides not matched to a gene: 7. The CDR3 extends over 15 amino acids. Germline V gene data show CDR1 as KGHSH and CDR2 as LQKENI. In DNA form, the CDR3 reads TGTGCCAGCTCACCACCCAACGGGGGAGGGGACGAGCAGTACTTC. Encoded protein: CASSPPNGGGDEQYF.

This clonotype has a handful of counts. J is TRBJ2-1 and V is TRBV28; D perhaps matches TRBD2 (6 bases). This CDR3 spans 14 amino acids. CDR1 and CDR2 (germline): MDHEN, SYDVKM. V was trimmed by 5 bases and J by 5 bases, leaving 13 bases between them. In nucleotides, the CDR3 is TGTGCCAGCAGTCGGCCACCGGGGGACAATGAGCAGTTCTTC. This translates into CASSRPPGDNEQFF.

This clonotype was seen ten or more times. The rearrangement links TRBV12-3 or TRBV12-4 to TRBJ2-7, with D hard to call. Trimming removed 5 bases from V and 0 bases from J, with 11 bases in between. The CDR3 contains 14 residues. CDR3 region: CASSRQGFSYEQYF. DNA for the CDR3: TGTGCCAGCAGTCGCCAAGGGTTCTCCTACGAGCAGTACTTC.

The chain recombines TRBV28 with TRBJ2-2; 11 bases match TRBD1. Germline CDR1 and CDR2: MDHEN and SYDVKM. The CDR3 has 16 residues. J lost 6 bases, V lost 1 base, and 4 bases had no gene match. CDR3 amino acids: CASSLFWGQGAGELFF. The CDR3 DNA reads TGTGCCAGCAGTTTATTCTGGGGACAGGGGGCCGGGGAGCTGTTTTTT.

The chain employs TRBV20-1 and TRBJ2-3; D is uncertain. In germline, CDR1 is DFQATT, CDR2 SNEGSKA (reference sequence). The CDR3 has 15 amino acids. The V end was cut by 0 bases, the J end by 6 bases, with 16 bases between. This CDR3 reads CSARDPTPTWDTQYF. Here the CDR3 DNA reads TGCAGTGCTAGAGATCCGACCCCTACGTGGGATACGCAGTATTTT.

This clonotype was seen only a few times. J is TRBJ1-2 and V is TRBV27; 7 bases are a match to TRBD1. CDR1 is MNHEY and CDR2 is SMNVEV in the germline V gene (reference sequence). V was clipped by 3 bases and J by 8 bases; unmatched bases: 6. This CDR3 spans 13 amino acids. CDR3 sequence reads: CASSFVTGTGYTF. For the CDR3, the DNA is TGTGCCAGCAGTTTTGTGACAGGGACCGGCTACACCTTC.

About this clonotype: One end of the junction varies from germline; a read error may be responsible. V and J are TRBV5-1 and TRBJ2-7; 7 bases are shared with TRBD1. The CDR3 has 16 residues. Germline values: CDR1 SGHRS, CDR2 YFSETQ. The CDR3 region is CAGSLAPGTERYEQYF. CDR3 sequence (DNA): TGCGCCGGCAGCTTGGCCCCAGGGACAGAACGTTACGAGCAGTACTTC.

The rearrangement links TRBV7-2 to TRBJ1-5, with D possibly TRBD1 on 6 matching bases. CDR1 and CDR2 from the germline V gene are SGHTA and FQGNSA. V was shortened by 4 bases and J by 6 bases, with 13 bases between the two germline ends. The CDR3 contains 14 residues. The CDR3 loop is CASSSDRQIQPQHF. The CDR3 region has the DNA TGTGCCAGCAGCTCGGACAGACAAATTCAGCCCCAGCATTTT.

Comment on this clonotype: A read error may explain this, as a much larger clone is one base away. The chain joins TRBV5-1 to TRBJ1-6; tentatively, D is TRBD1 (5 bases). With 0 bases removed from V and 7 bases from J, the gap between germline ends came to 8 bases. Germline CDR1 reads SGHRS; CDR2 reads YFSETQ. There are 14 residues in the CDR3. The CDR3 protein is CASSLVRANSPLHF. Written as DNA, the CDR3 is TGCGCCAGCAGCTTGGTCAGGGCAAATTCACCCCTCCACTTT.

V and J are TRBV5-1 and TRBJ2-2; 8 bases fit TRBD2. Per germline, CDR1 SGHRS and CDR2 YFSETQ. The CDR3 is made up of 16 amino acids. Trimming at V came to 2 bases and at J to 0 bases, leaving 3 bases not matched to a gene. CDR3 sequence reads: CASSFTSGSNTGELFF. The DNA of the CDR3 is TGCGCCAGCAGCTTTACTAGCGGTTCGAACACCGGGGAGCTGTTTTTT.

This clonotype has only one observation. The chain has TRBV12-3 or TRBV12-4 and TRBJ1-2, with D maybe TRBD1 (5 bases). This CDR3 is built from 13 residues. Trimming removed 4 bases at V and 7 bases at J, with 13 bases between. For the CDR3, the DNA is TGTGCCAGCAGTTCCGGGGCCTCGCGTGGCTACACCTTC. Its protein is CASSSGASRGYTF.

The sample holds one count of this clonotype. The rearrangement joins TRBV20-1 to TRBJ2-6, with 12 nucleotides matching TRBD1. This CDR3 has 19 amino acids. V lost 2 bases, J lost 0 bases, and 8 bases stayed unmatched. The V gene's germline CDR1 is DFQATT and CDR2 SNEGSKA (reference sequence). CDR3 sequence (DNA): TGCAGTGCTAGAATCCGGGACAGGGGGCCTGGCTCTGGGGCCAACGTCCTGACTTTC. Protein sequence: CSARIRDRGPGSGANVLTF.

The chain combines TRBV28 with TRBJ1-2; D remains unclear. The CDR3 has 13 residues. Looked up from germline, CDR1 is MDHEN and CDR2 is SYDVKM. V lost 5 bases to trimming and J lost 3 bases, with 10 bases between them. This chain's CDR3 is CASSRNTDYGYTF. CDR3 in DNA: TGTGCCAGCAGTAGAAACACGGACTATGGCTACACCTTC.

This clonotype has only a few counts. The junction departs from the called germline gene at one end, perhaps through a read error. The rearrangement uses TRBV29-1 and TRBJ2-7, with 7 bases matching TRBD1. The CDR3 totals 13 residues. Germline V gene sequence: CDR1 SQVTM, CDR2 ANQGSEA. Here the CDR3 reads CSVITGESYERYF. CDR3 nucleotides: TGCAGCGTTATTACAGGGGAATCCTACGAGCGGTACTTC.

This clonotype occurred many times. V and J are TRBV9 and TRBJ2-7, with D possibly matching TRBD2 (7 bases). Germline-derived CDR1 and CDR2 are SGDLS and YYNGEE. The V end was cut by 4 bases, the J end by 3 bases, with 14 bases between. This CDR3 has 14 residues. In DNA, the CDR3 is TGTGCCAGCAGCCGCACGGGGGGCTTCTACGAGCAGTACTTC. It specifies CASSRTGGFYEQYF.

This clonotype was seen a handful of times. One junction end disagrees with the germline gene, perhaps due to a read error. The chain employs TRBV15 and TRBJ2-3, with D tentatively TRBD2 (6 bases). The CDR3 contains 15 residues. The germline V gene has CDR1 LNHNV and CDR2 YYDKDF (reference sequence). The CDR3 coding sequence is TGTGCCACCAGCCCCACGGGAGTGAGCACAGGTACGCAGTATTTT. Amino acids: CATSPTGVSTGTQYF.

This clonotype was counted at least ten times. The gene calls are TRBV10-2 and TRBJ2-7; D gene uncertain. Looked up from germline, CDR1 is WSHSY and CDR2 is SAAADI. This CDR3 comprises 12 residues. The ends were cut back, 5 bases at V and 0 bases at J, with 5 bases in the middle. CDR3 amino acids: CASSTSSYEQYF. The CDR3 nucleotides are TGCGCCAGCAGTACCTCCTCCTACGAGCAGTACTTC.